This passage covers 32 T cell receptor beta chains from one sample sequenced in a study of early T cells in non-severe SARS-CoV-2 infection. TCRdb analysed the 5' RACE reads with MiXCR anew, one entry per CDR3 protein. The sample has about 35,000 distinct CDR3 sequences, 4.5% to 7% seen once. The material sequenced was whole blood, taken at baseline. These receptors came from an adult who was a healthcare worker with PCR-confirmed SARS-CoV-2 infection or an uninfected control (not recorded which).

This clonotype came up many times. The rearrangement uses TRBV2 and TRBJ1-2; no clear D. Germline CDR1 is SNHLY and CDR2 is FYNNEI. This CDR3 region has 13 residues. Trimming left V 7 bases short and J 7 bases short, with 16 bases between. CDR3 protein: CASTPEGYGGYTF. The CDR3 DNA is TGTGCCAGCACCCCTGAAGGATACGGTGGCTACACCTTC. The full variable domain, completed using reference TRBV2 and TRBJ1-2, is EPEVTQTPSHQVTQMGQEVILRCVPISNHLYFYWYRQILGQKVEFLVSFYNNEISEKSEIFDDQFSVERPDGSNFTLKIRSTKLEDSAMYFCASTPEGYGGYTFGSGTRLTVV.

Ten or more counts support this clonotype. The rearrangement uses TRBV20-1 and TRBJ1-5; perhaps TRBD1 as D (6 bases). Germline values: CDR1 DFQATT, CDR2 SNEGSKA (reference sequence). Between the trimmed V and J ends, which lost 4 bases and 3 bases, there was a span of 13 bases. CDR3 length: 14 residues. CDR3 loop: CSAISDRPNQPQHF. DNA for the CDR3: TGCAGTGCTATAAGCGACAGGCCCAATCAGCCCCAGCATTTT.

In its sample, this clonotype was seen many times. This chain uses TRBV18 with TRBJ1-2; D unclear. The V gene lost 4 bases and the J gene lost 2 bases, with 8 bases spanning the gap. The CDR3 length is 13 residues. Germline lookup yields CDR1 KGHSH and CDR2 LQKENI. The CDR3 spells CASSHTENYGYTF. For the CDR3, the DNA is TGTGCCAGCTCACACACAGAGAACTATGGCTACACCTTC.

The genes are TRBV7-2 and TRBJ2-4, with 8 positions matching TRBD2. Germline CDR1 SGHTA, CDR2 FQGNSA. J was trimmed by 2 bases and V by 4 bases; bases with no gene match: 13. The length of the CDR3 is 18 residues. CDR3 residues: CASSSRPGGTRTKNIQYF. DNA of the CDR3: TGTGCCAGCAGCTCCCGCCCCGGCGGGACTAGGACCAAAAACATTCAGTACTTC.

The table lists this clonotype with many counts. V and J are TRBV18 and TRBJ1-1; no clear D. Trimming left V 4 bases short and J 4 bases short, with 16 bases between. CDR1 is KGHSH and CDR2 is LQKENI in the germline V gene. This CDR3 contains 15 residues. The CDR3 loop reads CASSRLRTEGTEAFF. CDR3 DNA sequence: TGTGCCAGCTCACGTCTACGAACGGAGGGCACTGAAGCTTTCTTT.

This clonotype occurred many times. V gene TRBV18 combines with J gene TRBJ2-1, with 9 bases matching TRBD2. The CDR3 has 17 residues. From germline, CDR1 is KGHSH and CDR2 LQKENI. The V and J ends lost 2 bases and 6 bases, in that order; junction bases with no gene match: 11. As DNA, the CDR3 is TGTGCCAGCTCACCATTGCCTAGCGGGACTTTCATCAATGAGCAGTTCTTC. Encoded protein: CASSPLPSGTFINEQFF.

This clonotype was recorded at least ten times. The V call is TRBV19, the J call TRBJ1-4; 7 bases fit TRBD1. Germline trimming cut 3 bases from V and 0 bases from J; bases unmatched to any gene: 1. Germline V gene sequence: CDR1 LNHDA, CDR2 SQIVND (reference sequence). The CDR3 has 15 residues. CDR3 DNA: TGTGCCAGTAGTATGGGGACAGCAACTAATGAAAAACTGTTTTTT. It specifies CASSMGTATNEKLFF.

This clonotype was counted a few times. The CDR3 here is CASRTTSGGYNEQFF. In DNA, the CDR3 is TGTGCCAGCAGGACTACTAGCGGGGGATACAATGAGCAGTTCTTC. V and J are TRBV6-1 and TRBJ2-1; TRBD2 agrees at 11 bases. Trimming cost V 6 bases and J 4 bases; bases outside gene matches: 5. The CDR3 loop spans 15 amino acids. Per germline, CDR1 MNHNS and CDR2 SASEGT.

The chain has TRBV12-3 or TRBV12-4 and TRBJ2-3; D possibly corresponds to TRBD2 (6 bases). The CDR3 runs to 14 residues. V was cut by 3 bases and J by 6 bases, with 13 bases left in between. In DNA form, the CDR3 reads TGTGCCAGCAGTTTTCGCGGGGCCGCGGATACGCAGTATTTT. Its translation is CASSFRGAADTQYF.

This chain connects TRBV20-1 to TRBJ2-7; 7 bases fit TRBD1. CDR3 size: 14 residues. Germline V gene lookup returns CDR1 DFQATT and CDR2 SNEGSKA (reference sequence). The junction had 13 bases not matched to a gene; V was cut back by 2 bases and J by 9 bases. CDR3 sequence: CSARPSGQISMQYF. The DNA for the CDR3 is TGCAGTGCTAGACCCTCGGGACAGATTAGTATGCAGTACTTC.

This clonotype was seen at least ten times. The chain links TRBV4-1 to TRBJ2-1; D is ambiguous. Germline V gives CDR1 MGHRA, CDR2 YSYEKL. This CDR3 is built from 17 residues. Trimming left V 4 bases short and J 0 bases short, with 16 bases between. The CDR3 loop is CASSPPPGTHSYNEQFF. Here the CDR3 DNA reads TGCGCCAGCAGCCCCCCTCCCGGAACACACTCCTACAATGAGCAGTTCTTC.

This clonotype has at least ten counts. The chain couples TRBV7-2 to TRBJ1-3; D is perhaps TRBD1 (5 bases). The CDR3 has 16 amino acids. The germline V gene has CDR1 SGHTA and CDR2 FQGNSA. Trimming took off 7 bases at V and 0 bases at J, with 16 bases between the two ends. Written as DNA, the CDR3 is TGTGCCAGCACCACAGGTGGCGCATCCTCTGGAAACACCATATATTTT. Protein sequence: CASTTGGASSGNTIYF.

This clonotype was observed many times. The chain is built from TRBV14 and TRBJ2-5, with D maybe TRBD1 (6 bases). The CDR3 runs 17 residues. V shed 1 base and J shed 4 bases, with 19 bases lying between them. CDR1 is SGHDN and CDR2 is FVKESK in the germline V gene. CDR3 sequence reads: CASSQGPGTGLRETQYF. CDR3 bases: TGTGCCAGCAGCCAAGGCCCCGGAACAGGGCTTAGAGAGACCCAGTACTTC.

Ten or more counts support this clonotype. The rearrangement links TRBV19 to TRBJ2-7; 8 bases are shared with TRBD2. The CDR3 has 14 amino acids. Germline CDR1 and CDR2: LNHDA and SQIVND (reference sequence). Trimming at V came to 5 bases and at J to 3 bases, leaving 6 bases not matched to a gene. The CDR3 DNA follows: TGTGCCAGTAGTCACAGCGGGGGCATCTACGAGCAGTACTTC. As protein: CASSHSGGIYEQYF.

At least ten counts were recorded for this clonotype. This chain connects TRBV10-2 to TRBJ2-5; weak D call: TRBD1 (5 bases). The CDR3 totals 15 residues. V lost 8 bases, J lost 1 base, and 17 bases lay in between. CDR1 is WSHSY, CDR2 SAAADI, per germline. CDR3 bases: TGCGCCAGCGGGCCAGGGCCTAAAATCCAAGAGACCCAGTACTTC. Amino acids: CASGPGPKIQETQYF.

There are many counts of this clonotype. CDR3 nucleotides: TGCAGTGCTAGACCTCAGGGTGGCGAGCAGTACTTC. Translated: CSARPQGGEQYF. This chain uses TRBV20-1 with TRBJ2-7; maybe TRBD1 (5 bases). Germline values: CDR1 DFQATT, CDR2 SNEGSKA (reference sequence). The CDR3 extends over 12 amino acids. Trimming took 2 bases from V and 6 from J, leaving 11 bases between them.

The CDR3 protein is CASSLELRVSSYNEQFF. The CDR3 region has the DNA TGTGCCAGCAGCCTCGAACTCAGGGTTAGCTCCTACAATGAGCAGTTCTTC. J is TRBJ2-1 and V is TRBV7-2; TRBD1 is a possible D gene (5 bases). Trimming took off 5 bases at V and 0 bases at J, with 17 bases between the two ends. The CDR3 is made up of 17 amino acids. Per germline, CDR1 SGHTA and CDR2 FQGNSA.

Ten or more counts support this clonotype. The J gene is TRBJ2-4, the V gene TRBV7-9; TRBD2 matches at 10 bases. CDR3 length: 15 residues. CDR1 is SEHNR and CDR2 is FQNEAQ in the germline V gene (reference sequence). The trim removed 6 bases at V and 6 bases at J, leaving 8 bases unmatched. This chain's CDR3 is CASSFGLADINIQYF. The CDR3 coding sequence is TGTGCCAGCAGTTTCGGACTAGCGGATATAAACATTCAGTACTTC.

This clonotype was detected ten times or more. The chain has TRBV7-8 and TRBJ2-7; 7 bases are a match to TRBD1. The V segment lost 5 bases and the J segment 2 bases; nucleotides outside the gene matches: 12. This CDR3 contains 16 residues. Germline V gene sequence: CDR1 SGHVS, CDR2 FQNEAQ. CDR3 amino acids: CASSAHPGTATYEQYF. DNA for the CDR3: TGTGCCAGCAGCGCCCATCCCGGGACAGCCACCTACGAGCAGTACTTC.

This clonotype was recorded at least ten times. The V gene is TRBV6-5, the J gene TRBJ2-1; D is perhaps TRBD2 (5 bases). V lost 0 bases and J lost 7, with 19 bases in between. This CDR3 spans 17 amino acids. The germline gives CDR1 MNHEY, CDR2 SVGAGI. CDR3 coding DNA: TGTGCCAGCAGTTACTCGATGCCTAGCCTGGGTACGAATGAGCAGTTCTTC. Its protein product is CASSYSMPSLGTNEQFF.

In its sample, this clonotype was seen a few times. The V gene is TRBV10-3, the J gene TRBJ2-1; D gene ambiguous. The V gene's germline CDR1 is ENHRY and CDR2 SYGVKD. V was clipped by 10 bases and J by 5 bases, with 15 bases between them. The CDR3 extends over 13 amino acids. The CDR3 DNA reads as TGTGCCACCCATAAAGGGATGGACAATGAGCAGTTCTTC. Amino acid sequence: CATHKGMDNEQFF.

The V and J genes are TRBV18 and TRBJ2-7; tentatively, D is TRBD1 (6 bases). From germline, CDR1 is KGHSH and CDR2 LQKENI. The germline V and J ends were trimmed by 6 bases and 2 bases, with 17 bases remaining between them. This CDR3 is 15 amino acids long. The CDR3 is CASSRYRENPYEQYF. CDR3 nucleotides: TGTGCCAGCTCCCGCTACAGGGAAAACCCCTACGAGCAGTACTTC.

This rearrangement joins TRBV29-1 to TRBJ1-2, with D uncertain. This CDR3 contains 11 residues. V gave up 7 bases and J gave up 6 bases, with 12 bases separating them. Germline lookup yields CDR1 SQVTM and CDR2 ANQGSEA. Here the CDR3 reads CSARTGDGYTF. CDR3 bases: TGCAGCGCAAGAACTGGAGATGGCTACACCTTC.

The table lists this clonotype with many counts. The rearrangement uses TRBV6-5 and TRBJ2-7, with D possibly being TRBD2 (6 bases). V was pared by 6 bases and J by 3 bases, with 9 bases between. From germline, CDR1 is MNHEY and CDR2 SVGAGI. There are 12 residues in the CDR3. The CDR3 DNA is TGTGCCAGCAGCTCCGGGAGCTACGAGCAGTACTTC. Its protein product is CASSSGSYEQYF.

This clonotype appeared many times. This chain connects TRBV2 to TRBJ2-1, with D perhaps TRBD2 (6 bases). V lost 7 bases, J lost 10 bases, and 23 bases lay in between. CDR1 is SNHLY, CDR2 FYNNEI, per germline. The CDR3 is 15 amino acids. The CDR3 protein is CASNAFAGGNGEQFF. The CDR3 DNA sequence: TGTGCCAGCAACGCTTTCGCCGGAGGGAATGGAGAGCAGTTCTTC.

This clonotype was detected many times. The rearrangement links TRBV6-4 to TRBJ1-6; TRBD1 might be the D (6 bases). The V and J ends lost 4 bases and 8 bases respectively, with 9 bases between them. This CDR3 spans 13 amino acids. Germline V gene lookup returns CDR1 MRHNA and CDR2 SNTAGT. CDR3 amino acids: CASSVAGDSPLHF. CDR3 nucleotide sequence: TGTGCCAGCAGTGTCGCAGGGGATTCACCCCTCCACTTT.

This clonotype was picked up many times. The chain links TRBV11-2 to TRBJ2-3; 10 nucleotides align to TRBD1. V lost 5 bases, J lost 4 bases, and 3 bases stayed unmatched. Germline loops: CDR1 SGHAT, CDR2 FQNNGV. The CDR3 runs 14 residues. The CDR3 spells CASSPGTGADTQYF. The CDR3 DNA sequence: TGTGCCAGCAGCCCTGGGACAGGGGCAGATACGCAGTATTTT.

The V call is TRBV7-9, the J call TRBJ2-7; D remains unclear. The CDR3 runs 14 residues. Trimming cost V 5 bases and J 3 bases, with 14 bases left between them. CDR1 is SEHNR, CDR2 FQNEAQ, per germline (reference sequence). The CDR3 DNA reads TGTGCCAGCAGCCTTCCAGCCGGAAACTACGAGCAGTACTTC. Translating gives CASSLPAGNYEQYF.

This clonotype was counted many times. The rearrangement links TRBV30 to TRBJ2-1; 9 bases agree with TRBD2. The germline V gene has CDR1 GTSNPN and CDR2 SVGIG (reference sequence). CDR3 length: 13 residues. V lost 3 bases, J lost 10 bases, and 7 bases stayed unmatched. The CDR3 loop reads CAWRIAGVNEQFF. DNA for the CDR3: TGTGCCTGGAGAATAGCGGGAGTGAACGAGCAGTTCTTC.

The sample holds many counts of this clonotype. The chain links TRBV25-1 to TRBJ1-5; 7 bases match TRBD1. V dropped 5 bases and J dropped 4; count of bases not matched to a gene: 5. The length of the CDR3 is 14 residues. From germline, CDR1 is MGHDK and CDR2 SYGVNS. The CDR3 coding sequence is TGTGCCAGCAGTCTAAGGGGGCGGAATCAGCCCCAGCATTTT. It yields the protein CASSLRGRNQPQHF.

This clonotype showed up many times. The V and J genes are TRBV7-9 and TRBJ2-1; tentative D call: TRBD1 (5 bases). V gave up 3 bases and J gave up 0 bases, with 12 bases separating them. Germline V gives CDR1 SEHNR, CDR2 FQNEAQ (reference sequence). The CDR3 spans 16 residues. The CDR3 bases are TGTGCCAGCAGCTTTCAGACAGTGAGCTCCTACAATGAGCAGTTCTTC. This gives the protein CASSFQTVSSYNEQFF.

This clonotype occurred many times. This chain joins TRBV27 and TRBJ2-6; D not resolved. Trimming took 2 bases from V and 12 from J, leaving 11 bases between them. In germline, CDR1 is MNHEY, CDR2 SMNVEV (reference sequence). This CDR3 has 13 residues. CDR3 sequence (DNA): TGTGCCAGCAGTTTAGGGCGCCCAACCGTCCTGACTTTC. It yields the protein CASSLGRPTVLTF.